This is a list of T cell receptor beta chains from one sample in a study of CD8+ T cells in alopecia areata. Assay: immunoSEQ multiplex PCR; the TCRdb copy retains only in-frame clones and omits some. The sample has about 290,000 clones; roughly 60% are singletons. The material sequenced was CD4+ T cells sorted from blood, taken at week 24, from a patient treated with tofacitinib. The receptors shown here come from a human donor with alopecia areata. CDR3s include the opening cysteine and the closing phenylalanine or tryptophan. D genes are given only for firm matches. Only some rows state a clone size, as once, few, many or a class for expanded clones.

CASSSGGLLRTDTQYF,TGTGCCAGCAGCTCCGGGGGACTTCTTCGGACAGATACGCAGTATTTT,TRBJ2-3,TRBV11-1,.,.
CASSSTWTNNEQFF,TGCGCCAGCAGCTCTACTTGGACCAATAATGAGCAGTTCTTC,TRBJ2-1,TRBV5-1,.,.
CASSLRTGRLANYGYTF,TGTGCCAGCAGCCTGAGGACAGGGCGGCTCGCTAACTATGGCTACACCTTC,TRBJ1-2,TRBV14,TRBD1,.
CASSPIDRAGTGELFF,TGTGCCAGCAGCCCGATAGACAGGGCGGGCACCGGGGAGCTGTTTTTT,TRBJ2-2,TRBV9,TRBD1,.
CASSLRLAGDVDTQYF,TGCGCCAGCAGCTTGCGACTAGCGGGGGACGTAGATACGCAGTATTTT,TRBJ2-3,TRBV5-1,TRBD2,.
CASSFMGGETEAFF,TGTGCCAGCAGTTTTATGGGAGGAGAGACTGAAGCTTTCTTT,TRBJ1-1,TRBV27,.,.
CASRREPGGSGNSPLHF,TGTGCCAGCAGAAGAGAACCAGGCGGGTCGGGGAATTCACCCCTCCACTTT,TRBJ1-6,TRBV27,.,few
CASSLGYTGRRAEAFF,TGTGCCAGCAGCTTGGGGTATACAGGGAGAAGGGCTGAAGCTTTCTTT,TRBJ1-1,TRBV5-4,.,.
CASSWSGHNYGYTF,TGTGCCAGTTCCTGGTCGGGGCACAACTATGGCTACACCTTC,TRBJ1-2,TRBV27,.,.
CASSPGQYNEQFF,TGCGCCAGCAGCCCGGGTCAATACAATGAGCAGTTCTTC,TRBJ2-1,TRBV5-1,.,.
CASGRGQGNEQYF,TGTGCCAGCGGGAGGGGACAGGGGAACGAGCAGTACTTC,TRBJ2-7,TRBV11-1,TRBD1,.
CASSPGLAAYNEQFF,TGTGCCAGCTCTCCGGGACTAGCGGCCTACAATGAGCAGTTCTTC,TRBJ2-1,TRBV18,TRBD2,.
CAWSFGGNTGELFF,TGTGCCTGGAGTTTTGGCGGAAACACCGGGGAGCTGTTTTTT,TRBJ2-2,TRBV30,.,.
CASSQAGGNSYNEQFF,TGTGCCAGCAGCCAAGCTGGTGGGAACTCCTACAATGAGCAGTTCTTC,TRBJ2-1,TRBV4-2,.,.
CASSRTALTDTQYF,TGTGCCAGCAGCCGTACGGCCCTCACAGATACGCAGTATTTT,TRBJ2-3,TRBV4-2,.,.
CAWSVQPQETQYF,TGTGCCTGGAGTGTACAGCCCCAAGAGACCCAGTACTTC,TRBJ2-5,TRBV30,.,.
CASSLEFPDNEQFF,TGTGCCAGCAGCTTAGAGTTCCCAGACAATGAGCAGTTCTTC,TRBJ2-1,TRBV7-2,.,.
CASSSQDLETQYF,TGTGCCAGCAGCTCGCAGGATTTAGAGACCCAGTACTTC,TRBJ2-5,TRBV9,.,few
CASVGENIQYF,TGTGCCAGCGTCGGGGAAAACATTCAGTACTTC,TRBJ2-4,TRBV28,.,few
CAIKTGEVGELFF,TGTGCCATCAAAACAGGGGAGGTCGGGGAGCTGTTTTTT,TRBJ2-2,TRBV10-3,.,few
CASSRQENSPLHF,TGTGCCAGCAGCCGACAGGAGAATTCACCCCTCCACTTT,TRBJ1-6,TRBV7-9,.,.
CASNHPGSNQPQHF,TGTGCCAGTAACCACCCCGGTAGCAATCAGCCCCAGCATTTT,TRBJ1-5,TRBV19,.,.
CASSPQGRGYNEQFF,TGTGCCAGCTCACCACAGGGACGAGGATACAATGAGCAGTTCTTC,TRBJ2-1,TRBV18,.,.
CAWSDVGAYNEQFF,TGTGCCTGGAGTGATGTGGGGGCGTACAATGAGCAGTTCTTC,TRBJ2-1,TRBV30,.,once
CASSGYSGYSPLHF,TGTGCCAGCAGCGGATACAGTGGATATTCACCCCTCCACTTT,TRBJ1-6,TRBV5-6,.,.
CASSLTGAWRYGYTF,TGTGCCAGCAGTTTGACGGGAGCTTGGCGGTATGGCTACACCTTC,TRBJ1-2,TRBV27,.,.
CSADGGAFVETQYF,TGCAGCGCTGACGGGGGGGCCTTTGTCGAGACCCAGTACTTC,TRBJ2-5,TRBV29-1,TRBD2,.
CAWQTGVYEKLFF,TGTGCCTGGCAGACAGGGGTTTATGAAAAACTGTTTTTT,TRBJ1-4,TRBV30,TRBD1,.
CASSYSPGQGGNEQFF,TGTGCCAGCAGTTACTCCCCAGGACAGGGAGGCAATGAGCAGTTCTTC,TRBJ2-1,TRBV6-5,TRBD1,.